Reported below is one T cell receptor (beta chain). Its cognate antigen is unknown. The CDR3 spans 15 residues. With V trimmed by 2 bases and J by 4 bases, 2 bases remained unmatched. The germline gives CDR1 SEHNR, CDR2 FQNEAQ (reference sequence). How the authors handled the data: Filtering differed for immunoSEQ, which gave only junction sequences without quality scores. This table comes from immunoSEQ multiplex PCR, and its TCRdb copy is limited to in-frame clones, with some not included. V and J calls plus clone size are reproduced from that table; the DNA served to infer D and trimming. The data contain 850,000 to 1,200,000 clones, 60% to 80% of them seen just once; the ten biggest clones take up nearly 1.5%. This specimen belongs to a study of shared clonotypes between healthy human individuals. Investigators divided CD4+ cells into CD45RA+ naive and CD45RA-negative memory subsets. Study-wide findings and caveats: Inspection by rarefaction showed sorted-subset sequencing to be incomplete despite large depth. Only a few donors were included, so the genetic and exposure-history diversity represented was limited.

Source material: memory CD4+ T cells sorted from blood. Documented subset: CD45RA-negative fraction. The sequence derives from a man between 18 and 35 years old in good health. The chain links TRBV7-9 to TRBJ2-5, with 12 bases lining up with TRBD2. CDR3 DNA: TGTGCCAGCAGCTTACTAGCGGGGGGGCGAGAGACCCAGTACTTC. This gives the protein CASSLLAGGRETQYF.